The 31 T cell receptor beta chains below come from one sample, sequenced in a study of vaccination and CD4 T cells after COVID-19. Treatment given: approximately 11-day PBMC culture with coronavirus spike peptide pools or control peptides (ViraFEST assay). Antigens of these TCRs are unknown. With the Oncomine TCR Beta short-read assay, DNA from cultured CD4+ T cells was sequenced. MiXCR was run by TCRdb on the PCR reads, yielding one entry per CDR3 protein. The table has about 14,000 distinct CDR3 sequences, around 46% seen once; the top ten hold roughly 15%. The sample was cultured CD4+ T cells from blood. The receptors were sampled from a human donor with COVID-19.

This sequence joins TRBV20-1 and TRBJ2-4; D not certain. V shed 3 bases and J shed 3 bases, with 6 bases lying between them. Germline CDR1 and CDR2: DFQATT and SNEGSKA (reference sequence). There are 12 residues in the CDR3. The chain's CDR3 is CSASENKNIQYF. In DNA form, the CDR3 reads TGCAGTGCTAGCGAAAACAAAAACATTCAGTACTTC.

This chain joins TRBV6-1 and TRBJ2-3; D may be TRBD1 (5 bases). Germline loops: CDR1 MNHNS, CDR2 SASEGT. The CDR3 totals 14 residues. V was shortened by 6 bases and J by 2 bases, with 12 bases between the two germline ends. The CDR3 DNA reads TGTGCCAGCAGACAGGTATGGGACACAGATACGCAGTATTTT. Protein sequence: CASRQVWDTDTQYF.

The CDR3 loop is CSARDWGSPLHF. CDR3 coding DNA: TGCAGTGCTAGAGATTGGGGCTCACCCCTCCACTTT. V gene TRBV20-1 combines with J gene TRBJ1-6, with D perhaps matching TRBD1 (5 bases). CDR1 is DFQATT, CDR2 SNEGSKA, per germline (reference sequence). Trimming shortened V by 0 bases and J by 10 bases, and 7 bases separated the two germline ends. CDR3 length equals 12 residues.

This chain connects TRBV27 to TRBJ2-7; 13 bases are a match to TRBD2. Germline assignment: CDR1 MNHEY and CDR2 SMNVEV (reference sequence). Trimming took 6 bases from V and 3 from J; bases not matched to a gene: 11. The CDR3 has 17 amino acids. In DNA form, the CDR3 reads TGTGCCAGCAGCGCCGACAGACTAGCGGGGGGCTTCTACGAGCAGTACTTC. Translating gives CASSADRLAGGFYEQYF.

V usage is TRBV19 and J usage is TRBJ2-3; possibly TRBD1 for D (6 bases). V shed 5 bases and J shed 4 bases, with 16 bases lying between them. Germline CDR1 is LNHDA and CDR2 is SQIVND (reference sequence). The CDR3 consists of 15 residues. The chain's CDR3 is CASSPVNRVSDTQYF. In DNA form, the CDR3 reads TGTGCCAGTAGTCCTGTAAACAGGGTTTCAGATACGCAGTATTTT. The variable domain in full, completed from reference TRBV19 and TRBJ2-3, reads DGGITQSPKYLFRKEGQNVTLSCEQNLNHDAMYWYRQDPGQGLRLIYYSQIVNDFQKGDIAEGYSVSREKKESFPLTVTSAQKNPTAFYLCASSPVNRVSDTQYFGPGTRLTVL.

The genes are TRBV7-6 and TRBJ1-1, with D possibly being TRBD1 (5 bases). The V gene's germline CDR1 is SGHVS and CDR2 FNYEAQ. The length of the CDR3 is 16 residues. The V end was cut by 5 bases, the J end by 1 base, with 17 bases between. CDR3 coding DNA: TGTGCCAGCAGCCCCAACCTCGCGAGGGGGAACACTGAAGCTTTCTTT. The encoded protein is CASSPNLARGNTEAFF.

The chain is built from TRBV24-1 and TRBJ1-5; 10 bases fit TRBD1. V lost 9 bases, J lost 6 bases, and 4 bases stayed unmatched. This CDR3 region has 13 residues. Looked up from germline, CDR1 is KGHDR and CDR2 is SFDVKD. CDR3 loop: CATSGTGVQPQHF. CDR3 nucleotide sequence: TGTGCCACCTCTGGGACAGGGGTTCAGCCCCAGCATTTT.

The chain couples TRBV7-6 to TRBJ2-5; D gene uncertain. Germline values: CDR1 SGHVS, CDR2 FNYEAQ. This CDR3 is 13 amino acids long. V was cut by 1 base and J by 7 bases, with 10 bases left in between. CDR3 bases: TGTGCCAGCAGCTTAGATCCTTCCGGGACCCAGTACTTC. Protein sequence: CASSLDPSGTQYF.

The chain combines TRBV5-8 with TRBJ1-3, with no clear D. This CDR3 has 15 amino acids. The V gene's germline CDR1 is SGHTS and CDR2 YDEGEE. Trimming removed 0 bases at V and 3 bases at J, with 10 bases between. DNA for the CDR3: TGTGCCAGCAGCTTGGGGAGCTCGGGTGGAAACACCATATATTTT. It yields the protein CASSLGSSGGNTIYF.

This clonotype was recorded a few times. J is TRBJ1-3 and V is TRBV7-9; no definite D call. The V gene's germline CDR1 is SEHNR and CDR2 FQNEAQ (reference sequence). V was clipped by 4 bases and J by 0 bases, with 7 bases between them. This CDR3 spans 14 amino acids. The CDR3 sequence: CASSSAGSGNTIYF. The DNA of the CDR3 is TGTGCCAGCAGCTCAGCGGGCTCTGGAAACACCATATATTTT. Full variable domain (rest looked up from reference TRBV7-9 and TRBJ1-3): DTGVSQNPRHKITKRGQNVTFRCDPISEHNRLYWYRQTLGQGPEFLTYFQNEAQLEKSRLLSDRFSAERPKGSFSTLEIQRTEQGDSAMYLCASSSAGSGNTIYFGEGSWLTVV.

This sequence joins TRBV6-2 or TRBV6-3 and TRBJ2-5; 12 nucleotides line up with TRBD2. Trimming removed 5 bases from V and 7 bases from J; junction bases left unmatched: 5. The V gene's germline CDR1 is MNHEY and CDR2 SVGEGT. This CDR3 has 14 residues. CDR3 nucleotide sequence: TGTGCCAGCAGTCCTAGCGGGGGGGCCCGGACCCAGTACTTC. It specifies CASSPSGGARTQYF.

A single count supports this clonotype. CDR3 DNA: TGTGCCAGCAGCCTAACCGGGGGGCCGCAGCCCTACGAGCAGTACTTC. Translating it yields CASSLTGGPQPYEQYF. V usage is TRBV5-6 and J usage is TRBJ2-7; tentatively, D is TRBD2 (7 bases). The germline V and J ends were trimmed by 4 bases and 2 bases, with 19 bases remaining between them. The CDR3 loop spans 16 amino acids. CDR1 and CDR2 from the germline V gene are SGHDT and YYEEEE.

This chain connects TRBV11-2 to TRBJ1-4; D gene unclear. In germline, CDR1 is SGHAT, CDR2 FQNNGV. Trimming cost V 1 base and J 6 bases, with 15 bases left between them. The CDR3 is 16 amino acids. CDR3 residues: CASSLGFKGVDEKLFF. DNA for the CDR3: TGTGCCAGCAGCTTAGGATTCAAAGGTGTCGATGAAAAACTGTTTTTT.

This CDR3 reads CASSIERVRGLNTEAFF. The CDR3 nucleotides are TGTGCCAGTAGTATTGAGAGGGTAAGAGGGTTAAACACTGAAGCTTTCTTT. This chain links TRBV19 with TRBJ1-1; D remains unclear. Germline V gene data show CDR1 as LNHDA and CDR2 as SQIVND (reference sequence). CDR3 length: 17 residues. The V gene lost 3 bases and the J gene lost 2 bases, with 19 bases spanning the gap.

This clonotype showed up just a few times. The chain joins TRBV6-2 or TRBV6-3 to TRBJ2-5; the match to TRBD1 covers 12 bases. V trimming: 2 bases; J trimming: 5 bases; junction bases outside the gene matches: 6. From germline, CDR1 is MNHEY and CDR2 SVGEGT. The CDR3 consists of 16 residues. CDR3 amino acids: CASSYPGTGGYETQYF. In DNA, the CDR3 is TGTGCCAGCAGTTACCCGGGGACAGGGGGCTATGAGACCCAGTACTTC.

In this sample, this clonotype turned up a few times. The CDR3, as DNA: TGTGCCAGCAGCTTTGAACCCAATCAGCCCCAGCATTTT. Encoded protein: CASSFEPNQPQHF. This chain connects TRBV5-4 to TRBJ1-5; D call uncertain. The CDR3 is 13 residues long. V dropped 2 bases and J dropped 3 bases, with 6 bases sitting between them. Germline V gives CDR1 SGHNT, CDR2 YYREEE (reference sequence).

This chain uses TRBV20-1 with TRBJ1-5; D unresolved. V was clipped by 2 bases and J by 2 bases, with 4 bases between them. The CDR3 extends over 12 amino acids. Germline V gives CDR1 DFQATT, CDR2 SNEGSKA (reference sequence). The CDR3 bases are TGCAGTGCTAGATCCGGCAATCAGCCCCAGCATTTT. Amino acids: CSARSGNQPQHF.

This chain's CDR3 is CASRGEISQETQYF. DNA of the CDR3: TGCGCCAGCAGGGGGGAGATTAGCCAAGAGACCCAGTACTTC. The chain recombines TRBV10-2 with TRBJ2-5; D may correspond to TRBD1 or TRBD2 (5 bases each). CDR3 size: 14 residues. Per germline, CDR1 WSHSY and CDR2 SAAADI. The ends were cut back, 6 bases at V and 1 base at J, with 12 bases in the middle.

The rearrangement links TRBV20-1 to TRBJ1-5, with 9 bases matching TRBD1. Germline values: CDR1 DFQATT, CDR2 SNEGSKA (reference sequence). This CDR3 spans 16 amino acids. V lost 6 bases and J lost 8; bases outside the gene matches: 17. This chain's CDR3 is CSAVTGGAGLIKPQHF. Here the CDR3 DNA reads TGCAGTGCGGTTACAGGGGGCGCGGGTTTGATCAAGCCCCAGCATTTT.

The chain joins TRBV20-1 to TRBJ2-5; TRBD2 agrees at 8 bases. V was pared by 0 bases and J by 4 bases, with 10 bases of the junction left unmatched. The CDR3 length is 16 residues. CDR1 and CDR2 from the germline V gene are DFQATT and SNEGSKA (reference sequence). The CDR3 nucleotides are TGCAGTGCTAGAGACCCCGCGGGGGGTCGGGTAGAGACCCAGTACTTC. Translation gives CSARDPAGGRVETQYF.

V is TRBV7-8 and J is TRBJ2-3, with 7 bases aligning to TRBD2. The CDR3 covers 14 residues. The ends lost 2 bases at V and 1 base at J; junction bases unmatched: 0. Germline CDR1 reads SGHVS; CDR2 reads FQNEAQ. The CDR3 here is CASSLSGGTDTQYF. CDR3 DNA: TGTGCCAGCAGCTTAAGCGGGGGCACAGATACGCAGTATTTT. Full variable domain (outside the CDR3, taken from reference TRBV7-8 and TRBJ2-3): GAGVSQSPRYKVAKRGQDVALRCDPISGHVSLFWYQQALGQGPEFLTYFQNEAQLDKSGLPSDRFFAERPEGSVSTLKIQRTQQEDSAVYLCASSLSGGTDTQYFGPGTRLTVL.

The gene calls are TRBV20-1 and TRBJ2-7; TRBD2 matches at 12 bases. The CDR3 totals 14 residues. CDR1 and CDR2 (germline): DFQATT, SNEGSKA (reference sequence). The J segment lost 6 bases and the V segment lost 6 bases, leaving 9 bases of the junction unmatched. The CDR3 loop reads CSARTSGGKSEQYF. The CDR3 DNA reads as TGCAGTGCACGCACTAGCGGGGGGAAAAGCGAGCAGTACTTC.

This clonotype showed up just a few times. This rearrangement joins TRBV6-2 or TRBV6-3 to TRBJ1-5; tentatively, D is TRBD1 (5 bases). This CDR3 is 13 amino acids long. Trimming took 8 bases from V and 0 from J, leaving 8 bases between them. Germline V gene sequence: CDR1 MNHEY, CDR2 SVGEGT. The CDR3: CASDRDSNQPQHF. CDR3 nucleotide sequence: TGTGCCAGCGACAGAGATAGCAATCAGCCCCAGCATTTT.

The rearrangement joins TRBV5-3 to TRBJ2-7, with 9 bases that match TRBD1. TRBV5-3 is identified as an open reading frame with a role that is uncertain. The V segment lost 2 bases and the J segment 7 bases; nucleotides outside the gene matches: 10. The CDR3 extends over 15 amino acids. The CDR3 here is CARSFPGTGSGEQYF. Here the CDR3 DNA reads TGTGCCAGAAGCTTCCCCGGGACAGGGTCTGGAGAGCAGTACTTC.

This chain uses TRBV2 with TRBJ1-1; TRBD1 is a possible D gene (5 bases). This CDR3 spans 15 amino acids. CDR1 is SNHLY, CDR2 FYNNEI, per germline. Trimming took 10 bases from V and 4 from J, leaving 22 bases between them. The CDR3 coding sequence is TGTGCCAAAAACAAACTGGGATCGAGGGGCACTGAAGCTTTCTTT. As protein: CAKNKLGSRGTEAFF. Full variable domain (rest looked up from reference TRBV2 and TRBJ1-1): EPEVTQTPSHQVTQMGQEVILRCVPISNHLYFYWYRQILGQKVEFLVSFYNNEISEKSEIFDDQFSVERPDGSNFTLKIRSTKLEDSAMYFCAKNKLGSRGTEAFFGQGTRLTVV.

This chain connects TRBV6-1 to TRBJ2-5; 9 nucleotides align to TRBD1. The CDR3 is made up of 15 amino acids. J gave up 4 bases and V 7 bases, and 10 bases lay outside the gene matches. Germline V gene lookup returns CDR1 MNHNS and CDR2 SASEGT. CDR3 loop: CASIADRGVLETQYF. In DNA, the CDR3 is TGTGCCAGCATTGCGGACAGGGGTGTCTTAGAGACCCAGTACTTC.

This clonotype has just a few counts. The chain couples TRBV20-1 to TRBJ2-7; TRBD2 matches at 14 bases. Unmatched junction bases numbered 2, after V lost 5 bases and J lost 5 bases. CDR3 length: 13 amino acids. The V gene's germline CDR1 is DFQATT and CDR2 SNEGSKA (reference sequence). CDR3 in amino acids: CSAGTSGGDEQYF. The CDR3 bases are TGCAGTGCTGGGACTAGCGGGGGCGACGAGCAGTACTTC.

This CDR3 is CSARGLGQGQGDSPLHF. For the CDR3, the DNA is TGCAGTGCTAGAGGCCTCGGCCAGGGACAGGGGGACTCACCCCTCCACTTT. The gene calls are TRBV20-1 and TRBJ1-6; 11 bases line up with TRBD1. Germline V lookup: CDR1 DFQATT, CDR2 SNEGSKA (reference sequence). The CDR3 spans 17 residues. Losses at the gene ends were 1 base for V and 10 bases for J; bases not matched to a gene: 12.

This clonotype came up a few times. The chain employs TRBV6-5 and TRBJ1-1; D perhaps matches TRBD1 (5 bases). Looked up from germline, CDR1 is MNHEY and CDR2 is SVGAGI. The V gene lost 0 bases and the J gene lost 3 bases, with 11 bases spanning the gap. The CDR3 runs 15 residues. The CDR3 loop reads CASSYSGLRDTEAFF. The DNA for the CDR3 is TGTGCCAGCAGTTACTCAGGTCTCAGGGACACTGAAGCTTTCTTT.

This clonotype has more than one count but fewer than ten. The gene calls are TRBV19 and TRBJ1-2; 10 nucleotides align to TRBD1. V shed 3 bases and J 4 bases; nucleotides not matched to a gene: 5. CDR3 size: 15 residues. Germline V gives CDR1 LNHDA, CDR2 SQIVND (reference sequence). The CDR3 protein is CASSIGTGEVYGYTF. The CDR3 DNA follows: TGTGCCAGTAGTATCGGGACAGGGGAGGTCTATGGCTACACCTTC.

The chain is built from TRBV24-1 and TRBJ2-5; 8 bases are shared with TRBD2. V was clipped by 3 bases and J by 4 bases; unmatched bases: 3. Germline CDR1 is KGHDR and CDR2 is SFDVKD. This CDR3 is 14 amino acids long. CDR3 residues: CATSDQTSVETQYF. The CDR3 DNA sequence: TGTGCCACCAGTGATCAGACTAGCGTAGAGACCCAGTACTTC.